The rows below give T cell receptor beta chains drawn from one sample of a study of blood T cells in healthy people across ages. Each CDR3 protein gets one entry after TCRdb re-called the 5' RACE reads with MiXCR. The sample lists 1.5 million to 2 million distinct CDR3 sequences, around half occurring once. Sequencing was performed on blood. These receptors were obtained from a woman in her forties in good health. The conserved cysteine and the conserved F or W are not part of the CDR3 here. Each record gives: V gene, J gene, CDR3 protein.

>TRBV5-5|TRBJ2-1
ASGPPGGAVGNEQF
>TRBV5-1|TRBJ2-2
ASTAGTGGVKAGELF
>TRBV12-3/TRBV12-4|TRBJ2-1
ASNLGSFYSEQF
>TRBV4-1|TRBJ1-2
ASSQPGSTGGRNYGYT
>TRBV4-1|TRBJ1-1
ASSQDAAMNTEAF
>TRBV20-1|TRBJ2-1
SASYGTSGDNEQF
>TRBV12-3/TRBV12-4|TRBJ2-1
ASSLRAGGSDEQF
>TRBV4-3|TRBJ2-5
ASSPKDSGIQETQY
>TRBV14|TRBJ1-2
ASSQLDSGGYT
>TRBV24-1|TRBJ2-1
ATSDHGTSGGNEQF
>TRBV29-1|TRBJ1-1
SVEEPGISTEAF
>TRBV25-1|TRBJ2-7
ASLELETGVYEQY
>TRBV21-1|TRBJ2-7
ASSKGWTGFYEQY
>TRBV9|TRBJ2-3
ASSTHQGTQY
>TRBV4-2|TRBJ2-1
ASSNPRGGSYNEQF
>TRBV29-1|TRBJ2-5
SVDIAGLYNEQY
>TRBV4-1|TRBJ1-2
ASSQEFGQDLYGYT
>TRBV6-1|TRBJ1-5
ASSEWEWGGQPQH
>TRBV12-3/TRBV12-4|TRBJ1-5
ASSLQYSNQPQH
>TRBV20-1|TRBJ2-6
SASRGTGTSGANVLT
>TRBV5-1|TRBJ2-1
ASSFRVDEQF
>TRBV4-3|TRBJ1-2
ASSQATLNYGYT
>TRBV12-3/TRBV12-4|TRBJ1-5
ASSFSGAQPQH
>TRBV4-3|TRBJ1-2
TSSQAGLANYGYT
>TRBV2|TRBJ2-5
ASTELAGVQETQY
>TRBV19|-
ASNYRGPEQY
>TRBV10-3|TRBJ1-2
AISESDRVNGYT
>TRBV25-1|TRBJ1-2
ASSELGTGRDYGYT
>TRBV2|TRBJ2-3
ASSEGTSGGPRTDTQY
>TRBV27|TRBJ2-3
ASSWGSGITDTQY
>TRBV25-1|TRBJ1-6
ASSLSQVYSPLH
>TRBV6-1|TRBJ2-1
ASSGLGGFSYNEQF
>TRBV7-6|-
ASSHISRDMTYEQY
>TRBV4-2|TRBJ2-7
ASSQDFFMTGMRAAEQY
>TRBV5-5|TRBJ2-3
ASSSDTYSTDTQY
>TRBV6-2/TRBV6-3|-
ASSQPRGHPQETQY
>TRBV7-8|TRBJ2-3
ASIKDRVTDTQY
>TRBV29-1|TRBJ2-7
SASDRGTYEQY
>TRBV5-1|TRBJ2-1
ASSLGGSLGDEQF
>TRBV6-6|TRBJ1-2
ATLSTGEGYT